In this sample, the clone carrying this T cell receptor (beta chain) turned up many times. What it recognizes is unknown. This entry belongs to a study of CD8 T cells in ankylosing spondylitis. Study-level points and caveats: Disease-linked clones were CD8+ and relatively rare in peripheral blood. Reportedly, matched ankylosing spondylitis synovial fluid was significantly enriched for disease-linked clones. It appeared that ankylosing spondylitis blood was characterized by a TCR beta motif of 8 or 9 highly homologous variants.

TCRdb re-called the 5' RACE reads through MiXCR, storing one row per CDR3 protein. The table has around 210,000 distinct CDR3 sequences, approximately 8% seen once. The germline gives CDR1 LGHNA, CDR2 YSLEER. CDR3 length: 14 residues. The ends were cut back, 2 bases at V and 3 bases at J, with 9 bases in the middle. This sequence originates from a female donor with ankylosing spondylitis or in good health (not recorded which). The J gene is TRBJ2-3, the V gene TRBV4-3; no reliable D call. Source material: blood, either unsorted or a sorted T cell fraction (not recorded which). In DNA, the CDR3 is TGCGCCAGCAGCCAATGGCGTGCGACAGATACGCAGTATTTT. Its translation: CASSQWRATDTQYF.